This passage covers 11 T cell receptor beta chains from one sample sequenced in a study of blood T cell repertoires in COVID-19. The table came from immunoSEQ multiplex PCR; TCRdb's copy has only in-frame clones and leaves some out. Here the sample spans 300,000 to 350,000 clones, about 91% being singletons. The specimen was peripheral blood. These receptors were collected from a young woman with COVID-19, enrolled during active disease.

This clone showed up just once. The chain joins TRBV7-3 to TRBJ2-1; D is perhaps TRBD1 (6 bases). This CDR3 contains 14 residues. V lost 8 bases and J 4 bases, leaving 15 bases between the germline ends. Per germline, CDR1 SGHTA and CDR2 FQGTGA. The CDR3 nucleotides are TGTGCCAGCGGAGCTACAGGGTGGTACAATGAGCAGTTCTTC. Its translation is CASGATGWYNEQFF.

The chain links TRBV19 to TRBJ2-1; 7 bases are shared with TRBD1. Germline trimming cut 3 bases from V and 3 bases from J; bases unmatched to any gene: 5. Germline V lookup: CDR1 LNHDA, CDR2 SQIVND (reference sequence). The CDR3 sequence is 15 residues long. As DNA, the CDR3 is TGTGCCAGTAGTATGGGCAGGGGGTACTACAATGAGCAGTTCTTC. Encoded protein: CASSMGRGYYNEQFF.

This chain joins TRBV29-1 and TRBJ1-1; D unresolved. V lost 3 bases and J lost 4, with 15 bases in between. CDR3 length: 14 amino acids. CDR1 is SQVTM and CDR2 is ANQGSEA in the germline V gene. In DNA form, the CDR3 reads TGCAGCGTTGAGATGGCGGCGCTCGTCACTGAAGCTTTCTTT. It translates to CSVEMAALVTEAFF.

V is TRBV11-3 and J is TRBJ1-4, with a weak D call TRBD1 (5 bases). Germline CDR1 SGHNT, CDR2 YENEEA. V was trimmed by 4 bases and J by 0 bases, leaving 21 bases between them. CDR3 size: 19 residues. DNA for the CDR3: TGTGCCAGCAGCTCAAAGCCCCGCGACAGATTAGCAACTAATGAAAAACTGTTTTTT. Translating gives CASSSKPRDRLATNEKLFF. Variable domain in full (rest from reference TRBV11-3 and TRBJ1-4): EAGVVQSPRYKIIEKKQPVAFWCNPISGHNTLYWYLQNLGQGPELLIRYENEEAVDDSQLPKDRFSAERLKGVDSTLKIQPAELGDSAVYLCASSSKPRDRLATNEKLFFGSGTQLSVL.

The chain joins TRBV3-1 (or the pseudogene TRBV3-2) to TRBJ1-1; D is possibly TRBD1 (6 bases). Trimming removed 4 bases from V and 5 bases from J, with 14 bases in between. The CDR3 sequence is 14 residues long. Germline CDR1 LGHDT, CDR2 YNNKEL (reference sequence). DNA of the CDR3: TGTGCCAGCAGCCTGGGAACCGGACAGACTGAAGCTTTCTTT. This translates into CASSLGTGQTEAFF.

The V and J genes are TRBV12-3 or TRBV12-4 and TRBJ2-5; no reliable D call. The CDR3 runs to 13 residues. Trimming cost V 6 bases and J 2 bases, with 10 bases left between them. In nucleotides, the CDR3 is TGTGCCAGCAGGAAAGTAGAACAAGAGACCCAGTACTTC. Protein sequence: CASRKVEQETQYF.

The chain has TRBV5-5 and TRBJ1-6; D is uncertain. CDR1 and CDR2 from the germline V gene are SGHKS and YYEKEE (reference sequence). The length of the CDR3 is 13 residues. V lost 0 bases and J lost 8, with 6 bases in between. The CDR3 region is CASSLDADSPLHF. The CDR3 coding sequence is TGTGCCAGCAGCTTGGACGCGGATTCACCCCTCCACTTT.

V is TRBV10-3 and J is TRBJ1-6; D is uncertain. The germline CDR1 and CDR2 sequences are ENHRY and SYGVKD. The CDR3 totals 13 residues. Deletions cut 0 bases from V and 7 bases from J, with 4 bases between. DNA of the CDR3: TGTGCCATCAGTGAGTCGGCAAATTCACCCCTCCACTTT. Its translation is CAISESANSPLHF.

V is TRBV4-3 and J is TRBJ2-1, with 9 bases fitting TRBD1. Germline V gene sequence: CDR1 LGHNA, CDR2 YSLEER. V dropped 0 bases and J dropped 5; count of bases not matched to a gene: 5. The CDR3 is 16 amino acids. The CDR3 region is CASSQDMDRGNNEQFF. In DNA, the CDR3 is TGCGCCAGCAGCCAAGATATGGACAGGGGCAACAATGAGCAGTTCTTC.

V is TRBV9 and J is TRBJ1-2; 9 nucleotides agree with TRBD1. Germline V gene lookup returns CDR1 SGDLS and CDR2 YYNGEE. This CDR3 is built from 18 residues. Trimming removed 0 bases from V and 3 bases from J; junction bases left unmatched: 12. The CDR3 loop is CASSVATGTGNDYYGYTF. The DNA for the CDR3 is TGTGCCAGCAGCGTAGCTACAGGGACAGGGAATGACTACTATGGCTACACCTTC. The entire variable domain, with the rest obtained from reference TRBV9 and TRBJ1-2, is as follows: DSGVTQTPKHLITATGQRVTLRCSPRSGDLSVYWYQQSLDQGLQFLIQYYNGEERAKGNILERFSAQQFPDLHSELNLSSLELGDSALYFCASSVATGTGNDYYGYTFGSGTRLTVV.

The CDR3 DNA sequence: TGTGCCACCAGTGACCCCAGGGGGACAGGGGGAGAAAAACTGTTTTTT. It yields the protein CATSDPRGTGGEKLFF. The J gene is TRBJ1-4, the V gene TRBV24-1, with 11 bases identical to TRBD1. The CDR3 covers 16 residues. The J segment lost 8 bases and the V segment lost 4 bases, leaving 8 bases of the junction unmatched. Germline CDR1 reads KGHDR; CDR2 reads SFDVKD.